Following are 2 T cell receptor beta chains from one sample sequenced in a study of Ad26.COV2.S vaccination and SARS-CoV-2 variants. Stated treatment: around 19 received Ad26.COV2.S at low or high dose, single or two shots; about 5 received placebo; per-sample allocation not given. Specimen acquisition occurred on day 63 following the initial vaccine or placebo injection. Data came from immunoSEQ multiplex PCR; TCRdb stores just in-frame clones and leaves some out. The sample includes 300,000 to 350,000 clones, around 84% of them seen just once. The sequencing used peripheral blood, collected in a trial of Ad26.COV2.S vaccine versus placebo. Every receptor here comes from a person between 18 and 65 years old who received the Ad26.COV2.S COVID-19 vaccine or a placebo.

V gene TRBV7-6 combines with J gene TRBJ1-6, with 9 bases that match TRBD1. Germline V gene data show CDR1 as SGHVS and CDR2 as FNYEAQ. V trimming: 5 bases; J trimming: 9 bases; junction bases outside the gene matches: 5. CDR3 length: 14 residues. CDR3: CASSRGDRASPLHF. In nucleotides, the CDR3 is TGTGCCAGCAGCCGAGGGGACAGGGCTTCACCCCTCCACTTT.

The rearrangement uses TRBV5-4 and TRBJ1-3, with TRBD1 as a possible D gene (5 bases). The CDR3 consists of 16 residues. V dropped 4 bases and J dropped 0 bases, with 14 bases sitting between them. Germline assignment: CDR1 SGHNT and CDR2 YYREEE (reference sequence). CDR3 in DNA: TGTGCCAGCAGCGCATCGGGACGGCTCTCTGGAAACACCATATATTTT. Translating it yields CASSASGRLSGNTIYF.